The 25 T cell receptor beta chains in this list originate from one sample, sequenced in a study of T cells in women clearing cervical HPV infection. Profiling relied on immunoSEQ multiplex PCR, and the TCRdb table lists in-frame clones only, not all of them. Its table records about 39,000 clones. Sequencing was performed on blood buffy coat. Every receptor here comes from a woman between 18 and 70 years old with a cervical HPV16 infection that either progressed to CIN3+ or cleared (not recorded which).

The CDR3 spells CSARGQGYGYTF. CDR3 bases read: TGCAGTGCTAGAGGACAGGGCTATGGC. The rearrangement joins TRBV20-1 to TRBJ1-2; 7 positions agree with TRBD1. The CDR3 end lies 3 residues beyond the end of the read and is filled in from the germline J gene. The CDR3 runs 12 residues. Losses at the gene ends were 1 base for V and 4 bases for J; bases not matched to a gene: 0. CDR1 and CDR2 (germline): DFQATT, SNEGSKA (reference sequence).

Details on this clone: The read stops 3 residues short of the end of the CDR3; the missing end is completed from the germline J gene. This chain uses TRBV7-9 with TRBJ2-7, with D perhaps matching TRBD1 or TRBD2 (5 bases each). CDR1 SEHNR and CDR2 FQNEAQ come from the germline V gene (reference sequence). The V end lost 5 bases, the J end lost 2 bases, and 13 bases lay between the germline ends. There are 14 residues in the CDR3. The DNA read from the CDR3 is TGTGCCAGCAGCGAGGACGAGGGGCCCTACGAG. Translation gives CASSEDEGPYE. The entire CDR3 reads CASSEDEGPYEQYF. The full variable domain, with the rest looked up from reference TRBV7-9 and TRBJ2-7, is DTGVSQNPRHKITKRGQNVTFRCDPISEHNRLYWYRQTLGQGPEFLTYFQNEAQLEKSRLLSDRFSAERPKGSFSTLEIQRTEQGDSAMYLCASSEDEGPYEQYFGPGTRLTVT.

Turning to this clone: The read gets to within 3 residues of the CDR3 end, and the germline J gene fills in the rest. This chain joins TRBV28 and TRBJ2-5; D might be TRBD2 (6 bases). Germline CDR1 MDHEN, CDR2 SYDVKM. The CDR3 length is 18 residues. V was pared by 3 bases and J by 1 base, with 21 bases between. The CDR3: CASSLSTFSGALQETQYF. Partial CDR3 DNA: TGTGCCAGCAGTTTGTCCACCTTTAGCGGAGCCCTCCAAGAGACC.

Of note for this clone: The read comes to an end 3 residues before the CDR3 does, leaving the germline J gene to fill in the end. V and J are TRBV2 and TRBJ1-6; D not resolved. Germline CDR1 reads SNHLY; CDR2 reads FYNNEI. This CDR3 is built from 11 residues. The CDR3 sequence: CASSSVSPLHF. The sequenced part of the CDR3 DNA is TGTGCCAGCAGTTCTGTTTCTCCC.

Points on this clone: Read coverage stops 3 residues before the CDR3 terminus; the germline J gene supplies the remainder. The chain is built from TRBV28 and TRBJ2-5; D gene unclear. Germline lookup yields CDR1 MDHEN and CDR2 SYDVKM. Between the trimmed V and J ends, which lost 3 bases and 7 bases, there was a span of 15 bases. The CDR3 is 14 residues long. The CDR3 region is CASSFETLVLTQYF. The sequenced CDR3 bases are TGTGCCAGCAGTTTTGAGACACTCGTCTTGACC.

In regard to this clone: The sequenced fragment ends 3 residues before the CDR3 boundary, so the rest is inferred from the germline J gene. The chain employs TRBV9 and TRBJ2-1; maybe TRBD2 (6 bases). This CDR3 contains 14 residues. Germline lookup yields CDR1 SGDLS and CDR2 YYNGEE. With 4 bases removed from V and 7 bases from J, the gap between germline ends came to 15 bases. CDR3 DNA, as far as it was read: TGTGCCAGCAGCCCCCCGACGGGGGTTAATGAG. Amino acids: CASSPPTGVNE. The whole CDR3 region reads CASSPPTGVNEQFF.

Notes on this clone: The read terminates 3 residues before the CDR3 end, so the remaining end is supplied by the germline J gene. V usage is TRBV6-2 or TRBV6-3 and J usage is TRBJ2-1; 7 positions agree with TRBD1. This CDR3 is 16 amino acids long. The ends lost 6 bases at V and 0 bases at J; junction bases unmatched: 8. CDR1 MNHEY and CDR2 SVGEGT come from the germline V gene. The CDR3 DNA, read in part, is TGTGCCAGCAGGGAAGGACAGGTGAGCTCCTACAATGAG. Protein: CASREGQVSSYNE. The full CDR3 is CASREGQVSSYNEQFF.

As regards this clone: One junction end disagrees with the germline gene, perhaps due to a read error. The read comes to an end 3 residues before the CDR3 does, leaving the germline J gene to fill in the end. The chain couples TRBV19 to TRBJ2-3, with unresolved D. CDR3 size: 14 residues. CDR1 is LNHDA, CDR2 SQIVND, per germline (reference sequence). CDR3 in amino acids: CAGSVGGSTDTQYF. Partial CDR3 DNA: TGTGCCGGTAGTGTCGGCGGTAGCACAGATACG.

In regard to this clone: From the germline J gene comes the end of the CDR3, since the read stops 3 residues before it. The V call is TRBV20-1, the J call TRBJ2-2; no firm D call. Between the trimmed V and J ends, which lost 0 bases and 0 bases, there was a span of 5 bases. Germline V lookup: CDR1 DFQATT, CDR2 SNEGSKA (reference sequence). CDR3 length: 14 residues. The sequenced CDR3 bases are TGCAGTGCTAGAGACCCGGCGAACACCGGGGAG. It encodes CSARDPANTGE. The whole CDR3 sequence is CSARDPANTGELFF.

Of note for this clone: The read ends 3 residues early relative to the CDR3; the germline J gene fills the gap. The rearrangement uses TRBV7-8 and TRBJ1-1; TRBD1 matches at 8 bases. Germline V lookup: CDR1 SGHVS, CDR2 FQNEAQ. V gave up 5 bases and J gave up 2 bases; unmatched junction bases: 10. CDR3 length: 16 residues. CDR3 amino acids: CASSVKTGALNTEAFF. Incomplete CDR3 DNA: TGTGCCAGCAGCGTGAAGACAGGGGCATTAAACACTGAA.

Incomplete CDR3 DNA: TGCAGCGTGAGGGGGGGGAGCTCCTACGAG. This translates into CSVRGGSSYE. The whole CDR3 reads CSVRGGSSYEQYF. This chain joins TRBV29-1 and TRBJ2-7; tentatively, D is TRBD2 (7 bases). From the germline J gene comes the end of the CDR3, since the read stops 3 residues before it. The CDR3 loop spans 13 amino acids. Per the germline V gene, CDR1 is SQVTM and CDR2 is ANQGSEA. The ends were cut back, 6 bases at V and 0 bases at J, with 12 bases in the middle.

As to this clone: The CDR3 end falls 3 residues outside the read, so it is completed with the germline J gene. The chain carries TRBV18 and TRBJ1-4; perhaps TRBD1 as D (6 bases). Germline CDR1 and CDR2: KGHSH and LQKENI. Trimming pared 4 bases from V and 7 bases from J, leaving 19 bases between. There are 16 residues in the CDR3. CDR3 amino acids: CASSLAGAGLREKLFF. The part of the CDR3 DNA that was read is TGTGCCAGCTCACTCGCAGGGGCGGGCCTGCGTGAAAAA. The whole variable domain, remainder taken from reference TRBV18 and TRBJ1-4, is NAGVMQNPRHLVRRRGQEARLRCSPMKGHSHVYWYRQLPEEGLKFMVYLQKENIIDESGMPKERFSAEFPKEGPSILRIQQVVRGDSAAYFCASSLAGAGLREKLFFGSGTQLSVL.

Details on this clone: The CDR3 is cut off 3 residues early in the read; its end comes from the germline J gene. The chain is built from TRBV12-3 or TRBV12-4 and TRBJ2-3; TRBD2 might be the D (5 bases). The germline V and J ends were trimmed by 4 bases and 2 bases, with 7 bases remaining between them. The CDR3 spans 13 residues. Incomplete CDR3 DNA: TGTGCCAGCAGTTCGGGGTACACAGATACG. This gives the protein CASSSGYTDT. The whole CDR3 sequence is CASSSGYTDTQYF.

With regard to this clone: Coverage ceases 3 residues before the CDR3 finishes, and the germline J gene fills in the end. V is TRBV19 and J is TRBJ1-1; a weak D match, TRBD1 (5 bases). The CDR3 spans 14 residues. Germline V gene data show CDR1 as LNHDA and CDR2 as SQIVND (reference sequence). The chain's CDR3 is CATDGWGGGPEAFF. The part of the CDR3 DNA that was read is TGTGCCACCGATGGTTGGGGCGGCGGCCCAGAA.

The sequenced part of the CDR3 DNA is TGTGCCAGCAGTTTAACGGCTGGGGCAGGTTCTGGC. Translated: CASSLTAGAGSG. The entire CDR3 reads CASSLTAGAGSGYTF. This rearrangement joins TRBV12-3 or TRBV12-4 to TRBJ1-2; tentatively, D is TRBD1 (5 bases). The sequenced fragment ends 3 residues before the CDR3 boundary, so the rest is inferred from the germline J gene. Trimming removed 2 bases at V and 7 bases at J, with 17 bases between. The CDR3 covers 15 residues.

CDR3 DNA (partial): TGTGCCAGCTCCCGGACTAGCGCCGCCTACGAG. Protein sequence: CASSRTSAAYE. The full CDR3 sequence reads CASSRTSAAYEQYF. The chain is built from TRBV2 and TRBJ2-7; TRBD2 agrees at 9 bases. Read coverage stops 3 residues before the CDR3 terminus; the germline J gene supplies the remainder. The V gene end was trimmed by 8 bases and the J gene end by 2 bases; junction bases not matched to a gene: 7. Per the germline V gene, CDR1 is SNHLY and CDR2 is FYNNEI. The CDR3 runs to 14 residues.

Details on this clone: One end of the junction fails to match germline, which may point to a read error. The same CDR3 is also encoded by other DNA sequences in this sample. This chain's CDR3 is CASSMSLAGSSGNTIYF. CDR3 DNA, as far as it was read: TGTGCCAGTAGTATGTCGCTGGCAGGGAGCTCTGGAAACACA. The chain combines TRBV19 with TRBJ1-3, with D maybe TRBD1 (5 bases). The read ends 3 residues shy of where the CDR3 ends; the end is completed using the germline J gene. The CDR3 spans 17 residues. In germline, CDR1 is LNHDA, CDR2 SQIVND (reference sequence).

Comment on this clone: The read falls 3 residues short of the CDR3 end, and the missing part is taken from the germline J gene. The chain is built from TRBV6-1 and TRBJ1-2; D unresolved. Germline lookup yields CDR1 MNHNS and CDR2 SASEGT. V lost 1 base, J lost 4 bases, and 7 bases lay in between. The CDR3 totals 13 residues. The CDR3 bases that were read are TGTGCCAGCAGTGAAGACAGCAGCTATGGC. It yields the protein CASSEDSSYG. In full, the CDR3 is CASSEDSSYGYTF.

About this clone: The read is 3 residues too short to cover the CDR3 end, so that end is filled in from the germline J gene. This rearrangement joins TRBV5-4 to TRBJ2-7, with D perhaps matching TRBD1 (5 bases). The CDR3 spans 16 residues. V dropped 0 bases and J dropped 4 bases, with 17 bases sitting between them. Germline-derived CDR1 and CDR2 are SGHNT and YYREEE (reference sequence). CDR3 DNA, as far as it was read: TGTGCCAGCAGCTTGGGGGGCTCCATAGGGGCATACGAG. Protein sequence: CASSLGGSIGAYE. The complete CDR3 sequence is CASSLGGSIGAYEQYF.

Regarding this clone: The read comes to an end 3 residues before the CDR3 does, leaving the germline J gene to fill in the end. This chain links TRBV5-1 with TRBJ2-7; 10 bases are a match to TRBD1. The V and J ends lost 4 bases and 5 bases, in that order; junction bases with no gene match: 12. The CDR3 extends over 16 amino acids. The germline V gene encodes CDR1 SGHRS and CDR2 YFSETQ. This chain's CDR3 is CASSPASGTGVNEQYF. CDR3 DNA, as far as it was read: TGCGCCAGCAGCCCAGCCTCCGGGACAGGGGTGAACGAG.

The CDR3 bases that were read are TGTGCCAGTACCCGGACTGGCGGTAATTCACCC. It encodes CASTRTGGNSP. The whole CDR3 reads CASTRTGGNSPLHF. V is TRBV19 and J is TRBJ1-6; D uncertain. The CDR3 end falls 3 residues outside the read, so it is completed with the germline J gene. The V gene lost 7 bases and the J gene lost 6 bases, with 13 bases spanning the gap. Germline CDR1 is LNHDA and CDR2 is SQIVND (reference sequence). CDR3 size: 14 residues.

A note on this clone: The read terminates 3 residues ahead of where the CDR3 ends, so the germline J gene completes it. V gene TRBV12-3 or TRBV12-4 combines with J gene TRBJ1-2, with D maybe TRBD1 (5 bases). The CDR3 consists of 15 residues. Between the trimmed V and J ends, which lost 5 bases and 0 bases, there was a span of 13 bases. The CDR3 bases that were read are TGTGCCAGCAGTCCGGCCGGGGGGGCTAACTATGGC. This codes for CASSPAGGANYG. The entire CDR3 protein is CASSPAGGANYGYTF.

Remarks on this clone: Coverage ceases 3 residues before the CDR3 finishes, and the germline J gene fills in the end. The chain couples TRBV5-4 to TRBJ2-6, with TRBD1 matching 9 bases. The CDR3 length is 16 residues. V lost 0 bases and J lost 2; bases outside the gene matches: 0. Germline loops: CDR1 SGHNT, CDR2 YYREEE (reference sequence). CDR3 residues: CASSLGTGAGANVLTF. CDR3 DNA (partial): TGTGCCAGCAGCTTGGGGACAGGGGCTGGGGCCAACGTC.

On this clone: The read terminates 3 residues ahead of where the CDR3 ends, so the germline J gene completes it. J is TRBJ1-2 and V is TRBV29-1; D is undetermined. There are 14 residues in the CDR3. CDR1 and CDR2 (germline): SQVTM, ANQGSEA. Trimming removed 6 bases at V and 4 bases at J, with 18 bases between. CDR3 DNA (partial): TGCAGCGTCGCGAGTACCCAGGCCGGCTATGGC. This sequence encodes CSVASTQAGYG. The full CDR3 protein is CSVASTQAGYGYTF. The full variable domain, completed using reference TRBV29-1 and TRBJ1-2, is SAVISQKPSRDICQRGTSLTIQCQVDSQVTMMFWYRQQPGQSLTLIATANQGSEATYESGFVIDKFPISRPNLTFSTLTVSNMSPEDSSIYLCSVASTQAGYGYTFGSGTRLTVV.

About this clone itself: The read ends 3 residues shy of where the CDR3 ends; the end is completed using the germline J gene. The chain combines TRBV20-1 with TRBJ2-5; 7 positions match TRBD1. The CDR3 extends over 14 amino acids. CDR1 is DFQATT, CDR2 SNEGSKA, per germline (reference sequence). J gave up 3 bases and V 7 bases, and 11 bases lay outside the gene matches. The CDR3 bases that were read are TGCAGTGTACGGACCGGGACAGCCGAAGAGACC. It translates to CSVRTGTAEET. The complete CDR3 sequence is CSVRTGTAEETQYF.